This is a list of T cell receptor beta chains from one sample in a study of blood T cell repertoires in COVID-19. Profiling relied on immunoSEQ multiplex PCR, and the TCRdb table lists in-frame clones only, not all of them. The sample has roughly 49,000 clones; roughly 84% are singletons. Specimen: peripheral blood. The receptors come from a man aged 50 to 59 with active COVID-19. CDR3s include the opening cysteine and the closing phenylalanine or tryptophan. The order of the fields is D gene, J gene, clone size, CDR3 length, V gene, CDR3 DNA, CDR3 protein. A D gene is named only where the DNA matches it firmly. Clone size appears in some rows only: once, few, many, or a class for an expanded clone.

d_call: .; j_call: TRBJ2-1; clone_size: .; cdr3_length: 11; v_call: TRBV5-4; cdr3_nt: TGTGCCAGCAGCTTCTATAATGAGCAGTTCTTC; cdr3_aa: CASSFYNEQFF
d_call: TRBD1; j_call: TRBJ2-1; clone_size: few; cdr3_length: 15; v_call: TRBV9; cdr3_nt: TGTGCCAGCAGCGTAGCCGGACAGGGGGCCAATGAGCAGTTCTTC; cdr3_aa: CASSVAGQGANEQFF
d_call: TRBD1; j_call: TRBJ2-5; clone_size: .; cdr3_length: 13; v_call: TRBV7-8; cdr3_nt: TGTGCCAGCAGCCCCGACAGGGAAGGGACCCAGTACTTC; cdr3_aa: CASSPDREGTQYF
d_call: TRBD2; j_call: TRBJ2-2; clone_size: .; cdr3_length: 17; v_call: TRBV9; cdr3_nt: TGTGCCAGCAGCTTGACTAGCGGGCCCCCAATCTCCGGGGAGCTGTTTTTT; cdr3_aa: CASSLTSGPPISGELFF
d_call: .; j_call: TRBJ1-2; clone_size: .; cdr3_length: 13; v_call: TRBV10-3; cdr3_nt: TGTGCCATCAGTAACAGGTCGGGCTATGGCTACACCTTC; cdr3_aa: CAISNRSGYGYTF
d_call: .; j_call: TRBJ1-4; clone_size: .; cdr3_length: 17; v_call: TRBV3-1/TRBV3-2; cdr3_nt: TGTGCCAGCAGCCATTTCGCCGGGGGAGCAACTAATGAAAAACTGTTTTTT; cdr3_aa: CASSHFAGGATNEKLFF
d_call: .; j_call: TRBJ1-2; clone_size: few; cdr3_length: 14; v_call: TRBV14; cdr3_nt: TGTGCCAGCAGCCAAATCCAGGGCGACTATGGCTACACCTTC; cdr3_aa: CASSQIQGDYGYTF
d_call: .; j_call: TRBJ1-4; clone_size: .; cdr3_length: 15; v_call: TRBV6-5; cdr3_nt: TGTGCCAGCACCACCTCCAGGGAGGAGGTTGAAAAACTGTTTTTT; cdr3_aa: CASTTSREEVEKLFF
d_call: TRBD2; j_call: TRBJ2-1; clone_size: .; cdr3_length: 15; v_call: TRBV2; cdr3_nt: TGTGCCAGCAGTGATGGACTAGCGGGAGCAAACGAGCAGTTCTTC; cdr3_aa: CASSDGLAGANEQFF
d_call: .; j_call: TRBJ2-7; clone_size: once; cdr3_length: 16; v_call: TRBV7-6; cdr3_nt: TGTGCCAGCAGCTTAGTGGCAGGCGAACCTACCTACGAGCAGTACTTC; cdr3_aa: CASSLVAGEPTYEQYF
d_call: TRBD1; j_call: TRBJ2-5; clone_size: .; cdr3_length: 18; v_call: TRBV11-2; cdr3_nt: TGTGCCAGCAGCCCGATAGTCCGGTCGAGACAGGGGCCAGAGACCCAGTACTTC; cdr3_aa: CASSPIVRSRQGPETQYF
d_call: TRBD1; j_call: TRBJ1-1; clone_size: .; cdr3_length: 16; v_call: TRBV6-6; cdr3_nt: TGTGCCATCCGGGACAGGGATGGGGGAAAGGGGGCTGAAGCTTTCTTT; cdr3_aa: CAIRDRDGGKGAEAFF
d_call: .; j_call: TRBJ2-2; clone_size: .; cdr3_length: 16; v_call: TRBV7-7; cdr3_nt: TGTGCTAGCAGCCCCCAAGGCAGGTTTCACACCGGGGAGCTGTTTTTT; cdr3_aa: CASSPQGRFHTGELFF
d_call: .; j_call: TRBJ2-3; clone_size: .; cdr3_length: 15; v_call: TRBV7-2; cdr3_nt: TGTGCCAGCAGCTGGGCGGGGTCCTACACAGATACGCAGTATTTT; cdr3_aa: CASSWAGSYTDTQYF
d_call: .; j_call: TRBJ1-2; clone_size: .; cdr3_length: 16; v_call: TRBV7-2; cdr3_nt: TGTGCCAGCAGCTCCCGCATAGGGGGGGGCGCCTATGGCTACACCTTC; cdr3_aa: CASSSRIGGGAYGYTF
d_call: .; j_call: TRBJ2-2; clone_size: .; cdr3_length: 14; v_call: TRBV7-7; cdr3_nt: TGTGCTAGCAGCTTCGGACAGAACACCGGGGAGCTGTTTTTT; cdr3_aa: CASSFGQNTGELFF
d_call: TRBD1; j_call: TRBJ1-5; clone_size: .; cdr3_length: 14; v_call: TRBV6-6; cdr3_nt: TGTGCCAGCAGTTCCGGACAGGGGGATCAGCCCCAGCATTTT; cdr3_aa: CASSSGQGDQPQHF
d_call: .; j_call: TRBJ1-1; clone_size: .; cdr3_length: 14; v_call: TRBV5-1; cdr3_nt: TGCGCCAGCAGCTTGGCGGTCCAGGTGGCTGAAGCTTTCTTT; cdr3_aa: CASSLAVQVAEAFF
d_call: TRBD2; j_call: TRBJ2-5; clone_size: .; cdr3_length: 14; v_call: TRBV29-1; cdr3_nt: TGCAGCGTTGTTGAGCGGGGGCAGGGGGAGACCCAGTACTTC; cdr3_aa: CSVVERGQGETQYF
d_call: .; j_call: TRBJ1-5; clone_size: .; cdr3_length: 15; v_call: TRBV5-6; cdr3_nt: TGTGCCAGCAGCTTGGGAAGGGGGAGCAATCAGCCCCAGCATTTT; cdr3_aa: CASSLGRGSNQPQHF
d_call: .; j_call: TRBJ2-6; clone_size: .; cdr3_length: 15; v_call: TRBV6-2/TRBV6-3; cdr3_nt: TGTGCCAGCAGCCCCGCGAGCTCTGGGGCCAACGTCCTGACTTTC; cdr3_aa: CASSPASSGANVLTF
d_call: .; j_call: TRBJ2-7; clone_size: .; cdr3_length: 15; v_call: TRBV4-3; cdr3_nt: TGCGCCAGCAGCCAAGAGTGGTGGACAAACTACGAGCAGTACTTC; cdr3_aa: CASSQEWWTNYEQYF
d_call: .; j_call: TRBJ1-2; clone_size: .; cdr3_length: 12; v_call: TRBV4-1; cdr3_nt: TGCGCCAGCAGCCAAGCGAACTATGGCTACACCTTC; cdr3_aa: CASSQANYGYTF
d_call: TRBD1; j_call: TRBJ1-6; clone_size: .; cdr3_length: 14; v_call: TRBV30; cdr3_nt: TGTGCCTCTAATCAGGGGGAGGTTTGGTCACCCCTCCACTTT; cdr3_aa: CASNQGEVWSPLHF
d_call: TRBD2; j_call: TRBJ2-3; clone_size: .; cdr3_length: 15; v_call: TRBV24-1; cdr3_nt: TGTGCCACCAGTGATCCCCTAGAGGGAGCGGGGCGGAGGTATTTT; cdr3_aa: CATSDPLEGAGRRYF
d_call: TRBD2; j_call: TRBJ2-3; clone_size: .; cdr3_length: 16; v_call: TRBV7-2; cdr3_nt: TGTGCCAGCAGCTTAGGGACTAGCGGGCATGGAGATACGCAGTATTTT; cdr3_aa: CASSLGTSGHGDTQYF
d_call: TRBD1; j_call: TRBJ2-5; clone_size: .; cdr3_length: 14; v_call: TRBV5-1; cdr3_nt: TGCGCCAGCAGCTTGGGACAGGGGTCGGAGACCCAGTACTTC; cdr3_aa: CASSLGQGSETQYF
d_call: TRBD1; j_call: TRBJ2-1; clone_size: few; cdr3_length: 13; v_call: TRBV3-1/TRBV3-2; cdr3_nt: TGTGCCAGCAGCCGACAGGGGAGCAATGAGCAGTTCTTC; cdr3_aa: CASSRQGSNEQFF
d_call: TRBD1; j_call: TRBJ1-4; clone_size: .; cdr3_length: 14; v_call: TRBV7-2; cdr3_nt: TGTGCCAGCAGCTGGGACAGGGTTAATGAAAAACTGTTTTTT; cdr3_aa: CASSWDRVNEKLFF
d_call: .; j_call: TRBJ1-5; clone_size: .; cdr3_length: 13; v_call: TRBV28; cdr3_nt: TGTGCCAGCAGTTTTTGGAGGAATCAGCCCCAGCATTTT; cdr3_aa: CASSFWRNQPQHF
d_call: TRBD1; j_call: TRBJ2-1; clone_size: .; cdr3_length: 12; v_call: TRBV7-9; cdr3_nt: TGTGCCAGCAGCCCAGGACAGGTGGTAGAGTTCTTC; cdr3_aa: CASSPGQVVEFF
d_call: .; j_call: TRBJ1-4; clone_size: .; cdr3_length: 14; v_call: TRBV4-2; cdr3_nt: TGTGCCAGCAGCCAGGGTCGACAGAATGAAAAACTGTTTTTT; cdr3_aa: CASSQGRQNEKLFF
d_call: .; j_call: TRBJ1-6; clone_size: .; cdr3_length: 12; v_call: TRBV12-3/TRBV12-4; cdr3_nt: TGTGCCAGCGGCATCTATAATTCACCCCTCCACTTT; cdr3_aa: CASGIYNSPLHF
d_call: .; j_call: TRBJ1-1; clone_size: .; cdr3_length: 13; v_call: TRBV6-2/TRBV6-3; cdr3_nt: TGTGCCAGCAGTTACTCGGGCTACACTGAAGCTTTCTTT; cdr3_aa: CASSYSGYTEAFF
d_call: .; j_call: TRBJ2-1; clone_size: .; cdr3_length: 12; v_call: TRBV30; cdr3_nt: TGTGCCTCCCCGGGAGCATTGAATGAGCAGTTCTTC; cdr3_aa: CASPGALNEQFF
d_call: TRBD2; j_call: TRBJ2-3; clone_size: .; cdr3_length: 16; v_call: TRBV7-2; cdr3_nt: TGTGCCAGCAGCTCCCGGACTAGCGGGAGACCAGGTACGCAGTATTTT; cdr3_aa: CASSSRTSGRPGTQYF
d_call: TRBD1; j_call: TRBJ2-7; clone_size: .; cdr3_length: 13; v_call: TRBV5-1; cdr3_nt: TGCGCCAGCAGCCCTCGGGACAGCCAAGAGCAGTACTTC; cdr3_aa: CASSPRDSQEQYF
d_call: TRBD2; j_call: TRBJ2-5; clone_size: .; cdr3_length: 16; v_call: TRBV9; cdr3_nt: TGTGCCAGCAGCGTAGGCCAGCGGGGGGGCCAAGAGACCCAGTACTTC; cdr3_aa: CASSVGQRGGQETQYF
d_call: .; j_call: TRBJ2-1; clone_size: .; cdr3_length: 14; v_call: TRBV2; cdr3_nt: TGTGCCAGCTCAGGAAGGGGGACCTACAATGAGCAGTTCTTC; cdr3_aa: CASSGRGTYNEQFF
d_call: .; j_call: TRBJ1-3; clone_size: .; cdr3_length: 16; v_call: TRBV9; cdr3_nt: TGTGCCAGCAGCCCCCTCTGGAGAGACTCTGGAAACACCATATATTTT; cdr3_aa: CASSPLWRDSGNTIYF
d_call: TRBD1; j_call: TRBJ2-2; clone_size: .; cdr3_length: 16; v_call: TRBV7-2; cdr3_nt: TGTGCCAGCAGACGAGGGGGGACAGGGAACACCGGGGAGCTGTTTTTT; cdr3_aa: CASRRGGTGNTGELFF
d_call: .; j_call: TRBJ1-5; clone_size: .; cdr3_length: 14; v_call: TRBV14; cdr3_nt: TGTGCTAGCAGCCAAGATGGCAGGAATCAGCCCCAGCATTTT; cdr3_aa: CASSQDGRNQPQHF
d_call: TRBD2; j_call: TRBJ2-5; clone_size: .; cdr3_length: 15; v_call: TRBV15; cdr3_nt: TGTGCCACCAGCAGAGAGGGACTAGCCCAAGAGACCCAGTACTTC; cdr3_aa: CATSREGLAQETQYF
d_call: TRBD1; j_call: TRBJ2-7; clone_size: few; cdr3_length: 17; v_call: TRBV7-9; cdr3_nt: TGTGCCAGCACCAAATGGGACAGGGATGGGGCGTACTACGAGCAGTACTTC; cdr3_aa: CASTKWDRDGAYYEQYF
d_call: .; j_call: TRBJ2-7; clone_size: few; cdr3_length: 12; v_call: TRBV7-9; cdr3_nt: TGTGCCAGCAGCTTAGTGGGCCCCGAGCAGTACTTC; cdr3_aa: CASSLVGPEQYF